These T cell receptor beta chains were read from a single sample in a study of blood T cell repertoires in COVID-19. Here immunoSEQ multiplex PCR was the method, and the copy in TCRdb shows in-frame clones only, minus some. This table has around 120,000 clones, 70% to 80% appearing once. The sequenced material came from peripheral blood. These receptors originate from a man in his sixties or seventies with active or convalescent COVID-19. CDR3s include the opening cysteine and the closing phenylalanine or tryptophan. The D gene is left open where the match is weak. Rows give clone size only sometimes, using once, few, many, or a class for an expanded clone.

TRBV19	TRBJ1-3	NA	once	CASSVKPSGASGNTIYF	TGTGCCAGTAGTGTCAAACCCTCAGGGGCTTCTGGAAACACCATATATTTT
TRBV19	TRBJ2-7	TRBD1	NA	CASSRDPGQAYEQYF	TGTGCCAGTAGTAGAGACCCGGGACAGGCCTACGAGCAGTACTTC
TRBV29-1	TRBJ1-1	NA	NA	CSVVGQGKTEAFF	TGCAGCGTTGTCGGGCAGGGGAAAACTGAAGCTTTCTTT
TRBV6-1	TRBJ1-5	NA	NA	CASSGEGTGRYSNQPQHF	TGTGCCAGCAGTGGGGAAGGAACAGGACGGTATAGCAATCAGCCCCAGCATTTT
TRBV27	TRBJ1-3	NA	NA	CASSFGQTSGNTIYF	TGTGCCAGCAGTTTCGGACAGACCTCTGGAAACACCATATATTTT
TRBV4-1	TRBJ2-1	NA	NA	CASSQDHPGSHNEQFF	TGCGCCAGCAGCCAAGATCATCCGGGATCCCACAATGAGCAGTTCTTC
TRBV6-5	TRBJ1-6	TRBD1	NA	CATGTGNSPLHF	TGTGCCACCGGGACAGGGAATTCACCCCTCCACTTT
TRBV30	TRBJ2-7	NA	NA	CAWSHNYEQYF	TGTGCCTGGAGTCACAACTACGAGCAGTACTTC
TRBV5-1	TRBJ2-3	NA	NA	CASSLGTGHSTDTQYF	TGCGCCAGCAGCTTGGGGACGGGACACAGCACAGATACGCAGTATTTT
TRBV2	TRBJ1-3	NA	few	CASSRYSGNTIYF	TGTGCCAGCAGCCGGTACTCTGGAAACACCATATATTTT
TRBV7-2	TRBJ2-5	TRBD2	once	CASRRRGGNLGQETQYF	TGTGCCAGCAGGAGGCGGGGGGGAAATTTGGGGCAAGAGACCCAGTACTTC
TRBV7-9	TRBJ1-4	NA	once	CASSWRQGGDEKLFF	TGTGCCAGCAGCTGGCGGCAGGGAGGGGATGAAAAACTGTTTTTT
TRBV6-5	TRBJ1-3	TRBD1	NA	CASSQTGYRDTIYF	TGTGCCAGCAGCCAGACAGGGTATAGGGACACCATATATTTT
TRBV28	TRBJ1-2	NA	NA	CASSLDRANYGYTF	TGTGCCAGCAGTTTGGACAGAGCTAACTATGGCTACACCTTC
TRBV18	TRBJ1-2	NA	NA	CASSETGTYGYTF	TGTGCCAGCTCAGAGACCGGGACATATGGCTACACCTTC
TRBV6-1	TRBJ1-6	NA	NA	CASSESQGRYNSPLHF	TGTGCCAGCAGTGAAAGTCAGGGCCGCTATAATTCACCCCTCCACTTT
TRBV9	TRBJ1-4	NA	NA	CASSPQGAGEKLFF	TGTGCCAGCAGCCCTCAGGGTGCAGGTGAAAAACTGTTTTTT
TRBV7-2	TRBJ1-6	NA	NA	CASSPREGSPLHF	TGTGCCAGCAGCCCACGGGAGGGATCACCCCTCCACTTT
TRBV28	TRBJ2-1	NA	few	CASRGQGGGVNEQFF	TGTGCCAGCAGAGGTCAGGGGGGTGGGGTGAATGAGCAGTTCTTC
TRBV7-9	TRBJ1-6	NA	few	CASSLSRNNSPLHF	TGTGCCAGCAGCCTATCTAGGAATAATTCACCCCTCCACTTT
TRBV6-1	TRBJ2-7	TRBD1	few	CASSVPRDRVPYEQYF	TGTGCCAGCAGTGTGCCCCGGGACAGGGTCCCCTACGAGCAGTACTTC
TRBV30	TRBJ1-1	NA	NA	CAWSGGEVVNTEAFF	TGTGCCTGGAGCGGAGGGGAGGTGGTGAACACTGAAGCTTTCTTT
TRBV12-5	TRBJ2-1	NA	NA	CASGLVLGGSYNEQFF	TGTGCTAGTGGTTTGGTACTTGGCGGCTCCTACAATGAGCAGTTCTTC
TRBV5-1	TRBJ2-7	TRBD2	few	CASSKGGYEQYF	TGCGCCAGCAGCAAGGGAGGGTACGAGCAGTACTTC
TRBV6-6	TRBJ1-2	TRBD1	NA	CASSFGTGGFNYGYTF	TGTGCCAGCAGTTTCGGGACAGGGGGATTCAACTATGGCTACACCTTC
TRBV30	TRBJ2-7	TRBD2	NA	CAWRVRTSGRAGLGYEQYF	TGTGCCTGGAGGGTTCGGACTAGCGGGAGGGCCGGACTTGGGTACGAGCAGTACTTC
TRBV6-1	TRBJ1-6	NA	NA	CASSEMEAINSPLHF	TGTGCCAGCAGTGAAATGGAGGCAATTAATTCACCCCTCCACTTT
TRBV5-4	TRBJ1-2	TRBD1	once	CASSFQQGDYGYTF	TGTGCCAGCAGCTTTCAGCAGGGGGATTATGGCTACACCTTC
TRBV14	TRBJ1-3	NA	NA	CASSQVYRAAGNTIYF	TGTGCCAGCAGCCAAGTGTACAGGGCAGCCGGAAACACCATATATTTT
TRBV3-1/TRBV3-2	TRBJ1-3	NA	NA	CASSQVGVSGNTIYF	TGTGCCAGCAGCCAAGTAGGAGTTTCTGGAAACACCATATATTTT
TRBV6-6	TRBJ2-4	NA	NA	CASSYGGLDGGNIQYF	TGTGCCAGCAGTTACGGCGGGTTGGACGGAGGAAACATTCAGTACTTC
TRBV5-1	TRBJ2-3	TRBD2	NA	CASSLAAGDGQYF	TGCGCCAGCAGCTTGGCGGCGGGGGACGGGCAGTATTTT
TRBV10-1	TRBJ2-1	TRBD2	NA	CASRDSGGGEEQFF	TGCGCCAGCAGGGATAGCGGGGGGGGCGAGGAGCAGTTCTTC
TRBV5-1	TRBJ2-5	TRBD2	NA	CASSVALAGGGETQYF	TGCGCCAGCAGCGTAGCCCTAGCGGGAGGAGGAGAGACCCAGTACTTC
TRBV6-5	TRBJ1-5	TRBD1	NA	CASRATGGDQPQHF	TGTGCCAGCAGGGCGACAGGGGGCGATCAGCCCCAGCATTTT
TRBV19	TRBJ1-1	TRBD1	NA	CASSGQGGGTEAFF	TGTGCCAGTAGTGGACAGGGGGGAGGCACTGAAGCTTTCTTT
TRBV6-1	TRBJ2-5	NA	NA	CASSERGNTLETQYF	TGTGCCAGCAGTGAAAGGGGGAACACCCTGGAGACCCAGTACTTC
TRBV4-1	TRBJ1-2	TRBD1	NA	CASSQGQGVLNYGYTF	TGCGCCAGCAGCCAGGGACAGGGGGTTTTGAACTATGGCTACACCTTC
TRBV5-1	TRBJ1-1	NA	NA	CASSLAIGGRGTEAFF	TGCGCCAGCAGCTTGGCCATCGGGGGAAGGGGCACTGAAGCTTTCTTT
TRBV5-1	TRBJ1-2	TRBD1	NA	CASSYPGGGYTF	TGCGCCAGCAGCTACCCAGGGGGTGGCTACACCTTC
TRBV5-1	TRBJ2-5	TRBD2	once	CASSLGLAEGQETQYF	TGCGCCAGCAGCTTGGGACTAGCGGAGGGGCAAGAGACCCAGTACTTC
TRBV9	TRBJ2-1	TRBD2	NA	CASSVGGSGSINEQFF	TGTGCCAGCAGCGTAGGAGGTAGCGGGAGTATCAATGAGCAGTTCTTC
TRBV12-5	TRBJ1-2	NA	NA	CASHRGESNYGYTF	TGTGCTAGTCATCGGGGGGAGTCTAACTATGGCTACACCTTC
TRBV3-1/TRBV3-2	TRBJ2-4	TRBD1	once	CASSQAGTGGPGNIQYF	TGTGCCAGCAGCCAAGCCGGGACAGGGGGCCCGGGAAACATTCAGTACTTC
TRBV30	TRBJ1-4	NA	NA	CAWSVGVGEKLFF	TGTGCCTGGAGTGTAGGGGTCGGGGAAAAACTGTTTTTT
TRBV7-3	TRBJ1-2	TRBD1	few	CASSPTGGSLYGYTF	TGTGCCAGCAGCCCAACAGGGGGGAGCCTCTATGGCTACACCTTC
TRBV5-4	TRBJ2-7	NA	NA	CASSLARGGLEEQYF	TGTGCCAGCAGCTTGGCGCGGGGAGGATTGGAGGAGCAGTACTTC
TRBV5-8	TRBJ1-1	TRBD1	NA	CASSHRQGPNTEAFF	TGTGCCAGCAGCCATCGACAGGGGCCGAACACTGAAGCTTTCTTT
TRBV11-3	TRBJ1-2	TRBD1	NA	CASSSGQGELYGYTF	TGTGCCAGCAGCTCCGGACAGGGAGAACTCTATGGCTACACCTTC
TRBV11-2	TRBJ1-2	TRBD1	NA	CASSLGTGGVYGYTF	TGTGCCAGCAGCTTAGGGACAGGGGGGGTCTATGGCTACACCTTC
TRBV3-1/TRBV3-2	TRBJ1-2	NA	NA	CASSQPTGFGHYGYTF	TGTGCCAGCAGCCAACCGACGGGATTTGGCCATTATGGCTACACCTTC
TRBV19	TRBJ1-4	NA	NA	CATQGIATNEKLFF	TGTGCCACTCAGGGGATTGCAACTAATGAAAAACTGTTTTTT
TRBV11-2	TRBJ2-1	TRBD2	NA	CASSEGLAGEYEQFF	TGTGCCAGCAGCGAGGGACTAGCGGGAGAATATGAGCAGTTCTTC